The 14 T cell receptor beta chains given below trace back to one sample, sequenced in a study of regulatory T cells in long-lasting Graves disease (dated by TCRdb to about 2021). The time point tag for this specimen amounts to: newly diagnosed GD, antithyroid drugs for less than 3 months. For both TCR sequencing and RNA sequencing, RNA was extracted from PBMCs using TRIzol. To prepare the library, multiplex PCR was applied. TCRdb shows the sequencer as Illumina HiSeq 4000. To build TCR beta libraries, CDR3 regions were amplified by Arm-PCR using iRepertoire HTBI primers. TCRdb reprocessed the public reads (quality trimming at Q25 with fastp, clone calling with MiXCR) and kept in-frame beta chains. Every distinct CDR3 protein forms one entry, paired with its most common genes and DNA. The sample table lists 450,000 to 500,000 distinct CDR3 sequences, 15% to 20% of them with a count of one. 9% to 15% of the sample is in the top ten clones.

These data also featured in a second study, about T cells in Graves' hyperthyroidism and ophthalmopathy.

Sequencing used peripheral blood mononuclear cells (PBMCs), obtained at new diagnosis, from a patient treated with antithyroid drugs. All receptors come from a man in his forties or fifties with Graves disease. Donor details come from another sample of the same person, matched by shared clones.

In this sample, this clonotype turned up a few times. J is TRBJ2-1 and V is TRBV7-9; maybe TRBD2 (7 bases). Trimming cost V 4 bases and J 8 bases, with 21 bases left between them. The germline gives CDR1 SEHNR, CDR2 FQNEAQ (reference sequence). This CDR3 spans 16 amino acids. The CDR3 DNA sequence: TGTGCCAGCAGCTCACGGGGGGCTAGCGCCAAGGATGAGCAGTTCTTC. As protein: CASSSRGASAKDEQFF. The entire variable domain, with the rest obtained from reference TRBV7-9 and TRBJ2-1, is as follows: DTGVSQNPRHKITKRGQNVTFRCDPISEHNRLYWYRQTLGQGPEFLTYFQNEAQLEKSRLLSDRFSAERPKGSFSTLEIQRTEQGDSAMYLCASSSRGASAKDEQFFGPGTRLTVL.

This rearrangement joins TRBV15 to TRBJ2-1, with 9 nucleotides matching TRBD1. Per the germline V gene, CDR1 is LNHNV and CDR2 is YYDKDF (reference sequence). J was trimmed by 6 bases and V by 4 bases; bases with no gene match: 7. The CDR3 sequence is 15 residues long. The chain's CDR3 is CATSTTGTGSNEQFF. The CDR3 DNA sequence: TGTGCCACCAGCACCACCGGGACAGGGAGCAATGAGCAGTTCTTC.

The rearrangement links TRBV4-1 to TRBJ2-2, with a possible D match to TRBD2 (6 bases). Germline V CDR1 and CDR2: MGHRA, YSYEKL. Trimming removed 1 base at V and 6 bases at J, with 9 bases between. This CDR3 comprises 14 residues. CDR3 protein: CASSQATSPGELFF. The DNA of the CDR3 is TGCGCCAGCAGCCAAGCCACTAGCCCCGGGGAGCTGTTTTTT.

At least ten counts were recorded for this clonotype. The chain uses TRBV14 and TRBJ2-7; 7 nucleotides agree with TRBD2. The CDR3 length is 16 residues. Germline V gene sequence: CDR1 SGHDN, CDR2 FVKESK. With V trimmed by 1 base and J by 3 bases, 9 bases remained unmatched. The CDR3 DNA sequence: TGTGCCAGCAGCCAAGGTCTCCCCGCGGGGGACTACGAGCAGTACTTC. It is translated as CASSQGLPAGDYEQYF.

The chain combines TRBV7-2 with TRBJ2-5; D may be TRBD2 (6 bases). The ends were cut back, 5 bases at V and 1 base at J, with 11 bases in the middle. In germline, CDR1 is SGHTA, CDR2 FQGNSA. The CDR3 covers 14 residues. The CDR3, as DNA: TGTGCCAGCAGCGCACCTAGCGTCCAAGAGACCCAGTACTTC. It codes for CASSAPSVQETQYF.

This clonotype was seen more than once but under ten times. This chain uses TRBV24-1 with TRBJ1-5, with D tentatively TRBD1 (5 bases). Germline V CDR1 and CDR2: KGHDR, SFDVKD. Trimming took off 3 bases at V and 0 bases at J, with 17 bases between the two ends. The length of the CDR3 is 18 residues. CDR3 in amino acids: CATSDPARDVDSNQPQHF. CDR3 DNA: TGTGCCACCAGTGATCCTGCCCGGGACGTAGATAGCAATCAGCCCCAGCATTTT.

This clonotype was seen ten or more times. This chain joins TRBV20-1 and TRBJ2-6; TRBD2 aligns across 8 bases. In germline, CDR1 is DFQATT, CDR2 SNEGSKA (reference sequence). Trimming cost V 0 bases and J 2 bases; bases outside gene matches: 6. CDR3 length: 17 residues. The CDR3 nucleotides are TGCAGTGCTAGAGATCCTAGCGGGTCCGCTGGGGCCAACGTCCTGACTTTC. Translated: CSARDPSGSAGANVLTF.

This clonotype showed up just a few times. This chain uses TRBV5-5 with TRBJ2-7; no clear D. The length of the CDR3 is 13 residues. Germline assignment: CDR1 SGHKS and CDR2 YYEKEE (reference sequence). Trimming shortened V by 4 bases and J by 0 bases, and 8 bases separated the two germline ends. DNA for the CDR3: TGTGCCAGCAGCGCGGTAGGCTCCTACGAGCAGTACTTC. Translated, it gives CASSAVGSYEQYF.

The table lists this clonotype with a few counts. The chain has TRBV28 and TRBJ1-2; no reliable D call. The V and J ends lost 6 bases and 5 bases respectively, with 19 bases between them. This CDR3 region has 15 residues. Looked up from germline, CDR1 is MDHEN and CDR2 is SYDVKM. This chain's CDR3 is CASSPWTDDGYGYTF. In DNA, the CDR3 is TGTGCCAGCAGCCCTTGGACGGACGATGGGTATGGCTACACCTTC.

This clonotype was seen only a few times. The chain couples TRBV19 to TRBJ2-7; D uncertain. The V gene's germline CDR1 is LNHDA and CDR2 SQIVND (reference sequence). Between the trimmed V and J ends, which lost 5 bases and 0 bases, there was a span of 11 bases. The CDR3 contains 14 residues. DNA for the CDR3: TGTGCCAGTAGTGGCACCACTCCCTCCTACGAGCAGTACTTC. Its protein is CASSGTTPSYEQYF.

In this sample, this clonotype turned up many times. The gene calls are TRBV11-2 and TRBJ2-7, with 7 bases identical to TRBD2. With 5 bases clipped from V and 0 bases from J, the junction kept 10 bases outside the gene matches. CDR1 is SGHAT, CDR2 FQNNGV, per germline. The CDR3 length is 16 residues. The CDR3 region is CASSRGLTVSSYEQYF. The CDR3, as DNA: TGTGCCAGCAGCAGGGGACTAACCGTAAGCTCCTACGAGCAGTACTTC.

This clonotype was seen many times. The chain uses TRBV3-1 and TRBJ1-1; 7 nucleotides align to TRBD1. The CDR3 has 17 residues. The junction had 9 bases not matched to a gene; V was cut back by 0 bases and J by 2 bases. Germline CDR1 and CDR2: LGHDT and YNNKEL (reference sequence). CDR3 sequence reads: CASSQDPTGALNTEAFF. CDR3 sequence (DNA): TGTGCCAGCAGCCAAGATCCCACAGGGGCCCTCAACACTGAAGCTTTCTTT.

This clonotype has at least ten counts. This chain connects TRBV11-2 to TRBJ2-1; TRBD2 matches at 13 bases. Trimming at V came to 8 bases and at J to 7 bases, leaving 8 bases not matched to a gene. CDR1 is SGHAT, CDR2 FQNNGV, per germline. This CDR3 is 15 amino acids long. This CDR3 reads CASGQTSGRPNEQFF. CDR3 in DNA: TGTGCCAGCGGCCAGACTAGCGGGAGGCCAAATGAGCAGTTCTTC.

The chain links TRBV11-2 to TRBJ2-7; 10 bases map to TRBD1. V lost 8 bases and J lost 3; bases outside the gene matches: 7. Germline V gene data show CDR1 as SGHAT and CDR2 as FQNNGV. This CDR3 spans 14 amino acids. The CDR3 DNA is TGTGCCAGCGAATCCAGGACAGGGGGCTACGAGCAGTACTTC. Protein product: CASESRTGGYEQYF.